This T cell receptor beta chain was sequenced in a study of cytomegalovirus exposure and HLA in healthy donors. Study-level findings and limits: Excluded were some V segments that proved indistinguishable, including TRBV6-2 and TRBV6-3. Accurate HLA-A and HLA-B prediction from TCR beta sequences was reported for most subjects.

Comments on this clone: Its antigen remains unknown.

The donors, nominally healthy at sampling, likely had unrecorded immune exposures. 13 Jbeta primers and 60 Vbeta primers were used for the PCR. In the original workflow: Unique TCR beta chains totaled roughly 80 million in a later count, with roughly 11 million of them shared. Sequenced by immunoSEQ multiplex PCR; TCRdb stores in-frame clones only, minus some. V and J calls and clone size are given by that table; D and trimming were obtained from the DNA. Of roughly 140,000 clones in the sample, 80% are singletons; the top ten hold less than 1.5%. Germline V lookup: CDR1 SGHTA, CDR2 FQGNSA. The CDR3 sequence is 13 residues long. V lost 7 bases and J 6 bases, leaving 16 bases between the germline ends.

Sequences were obtained from PBMCs. J is TRBJ2-7 and V is TRBV7-2; TRBD2 might be the D (6 bases). This receptor was taken from a female donor in good health and CMV-seronegative. CDR3 sequence (DNA): TGTGCCAGCAATTTGGGAGGAGCGGGCGAGCAGTACTTC. Its protein product is CASNLGGAGEQYF.